A selection of T cell receptor beta chains follows, all from one sample in a study of cytomegalovirus exposure and HLA in healthy donors. Clones were read by immunoSEQ multiplex PCR, and TCRdb kept only the in-frame ones, dropping some. The sample contains under 80,000 clones, 94% of which appear only once. The sample comprised PBMCs. All receptors come from a woman aged 18-35 years in good health and CMV-seronegative. Each CDR3 is given with its conserved first and last residue. The D gene is left open where the match is weak. Expanded clones get a size class; other rows say once, few or many, or leave the size out.

CDR3aa	CDR3nt	j_gene	d_gene	abundance	v_gene
CASSIPTGGGTDTQYF	TGCGCCAGCAGCATTCCGACAGGGGGCGGTACAGATACACAGTATTTT	TRBJ2-3	TRBD1	NA	TRBV5-1
CASSLRLAASSYEQYF	TGTGCCAGCAGCTTGAGGTTAGCGGCAAGCTCCTACGAGCAGTACTTC	TRBJ2-7	NA	NA	TRBV5-4
CATSIGVSNEQYF	TGTGCCACCAGCATAGGGGTTTCCAACGAGCAGTACTTC	TRBJ2-7	NA	NA	TRBV15
CASRKLTEAFF	TGTGCCAGCAGGAAACTCACTGAAGCTTTCTTT	TRBJ1-1	NA	NA	TRBV7-9
CASSVTREGRDGYTF	TGTGCCAGCAGTGTAACCAGGGAGGGTAGGGATGGCTACACCTTC	TRBJ1-2	NA	NA	TRBV2
CAWSPIPTGISGNTIYF	TGTGCCTGGAGCCCCATCCCGACAGGCATCTCTGGAAACACCATATATTTT	TRBJ1-3	NA	NA	TRBV30
CASSQEGGGAGGGSYEQYF	TGCGCCAGCAGCCAAGAAGGTGGTGGGGCTGGCGGGGGCTCCTACGAGCAGTACTTC	TRBJ2-7	TRBD2	NA	TRBV4-1
CASRNDELPRTDTQYF	TGTGCCAGCAGAAATGATGAGCTACCCCGCACAGATACGCAGTATTTT	TRBJ2-3	NA	NA	TRBV28
CASSFLTTEQFF	TGTGCCAGCAGCTTCCTGACTACCGAGCAGTTCTTC	TRBJ2-1	NA	NA	TRBV5-5
CASSTGNEQFF	TGTGCCAGCAGTACGGGTAATGAGCAGTTCTTC	TRBJ2-1	NA	NA	TRBV28
CASSEAPPLVQGTQETQYF	TGTGCCAGCAGTGAAGCCCCTCCGCTGGTACAGGGGACCCAAGAGACCCAGTACTTC	TRBJ2-5	TRBD1	NA	TRBV2
CAWSSGSRGYTF	TGTGCCTGGAGTTCGGGATCGCGGGGCTACACCTTC	TRBJ1-2	NA	NA	TRBV30
CASTPDRIDYEQYF	TGTGCCAGCACCCCGGACAGAATAGACTACGAGCAGTACTTC	TRBJ2-7	NA	NA	TRBV28
CASSFFDTQYF	TGTGCCAGCAGCTTCTTTGATACGCAGTATTTT	TRBJ2-3	NA	NA	TRBV5-6
CASSPGGGFQPQHF	TGCGCCAGCAGCCCGGGAGGAGGGTTCCAGCCCCAGCATTTT	TRBJ1-5	NA	NA	TRBV5-1
CASRGRNRGPETQYF	TGTGCCAGCAGGGGAAGGAACAGGGGTCCGGAGACCCAGTACTTC	TRBJ2-5	TRBD1	NA	TRBV6-1
CASSRTGSGYNEQFF	TGTGCCAGTAGTAGGACAGGTTCGGGCTACAATGAGCAGTTCTTC	TRBJ2-1	TRBD1	NA	TRBV19
CASSESSGGIDNEQFF	TGCGCCAGCAGTGAGTCCTCGGGGGGGATCGACAATGAGCAGTTCTTC	TRBJ2-1	TRBD2	NA	TRBV10-1
CASTWREPTDTQYF	TGTGCCAGCACGTGGCGGGAGCCCACAGATACGCAGTATTTT	TRBJ2-3	TRBD2	NA	TRBV6-1
CASSFAGGGSEAFF	TGCGCCAGCAGCTTCGCAGGCGGGGGCTCTGAAGCTTTCTTT	TRBJ1-1	NA	once	TRBV5-1
CAWSTNPGSPLHF	TGTGCCTGGAGTACTAATCCTGGTTCACCCCTCCACTTT	TRBJ1-6	NA	few	TRBV30
CASSLGRLSYEQYF	TGTGCCAGCAGCTTAGGCAGGTTATCCTACGAGCAGTACTTC	TRBJ2-7	NA	NA	TRBV11-3
CASSSPTSELYNEQFF	TGTGCCAGCAGTTCCCCCACTAGCGAGCTCTACAATGAGCAGTTCTTC	TRBJ2-1	TRBD2	NA	TRBV28
CASSAAGVITGELFF	TGTGCCAGCAGTGCAGCGGGAGTTATAACCGGGGAGCTGTTTTTT	TRBJ2-2	TRBD2	NA	TRBV2
CASSRAGTPAYEQYF	TGTGCCAGCAGTCGAGCCGGGACACCAGCCTACGAGCAGTACTTC	TRBJ2-7	NA	once	TRBV11-1
CASSLVAGGLVFF	TGTGCCAGCAGTTTAGTCGCGGGAGGGCTCGTGTTCTTC	TRBJ2-1	TRBD2	NA	TRBV27
CASSPSVGLASYEQYF	TGTGCCAGCAGCCCTTCTGTGGGACTAGCCTCCTACGAGCAGTACTTC	TRBJ2-7	TRBD2	NA	TRBV5-4
CASSEAEDGQPQHF	TGTGCCAGCAGTGAAGCGGAGGATGGGCAGCCCCAGCATTTT	TRBJ1-5	NA	NA	TRBV2
CASSDRYEQYF	TGTGCCAGCAGCGACAGGTACGAGCAGTACTTC	TRBJ2-7	NA	NA	TRBV11-3
CASSLGQGAVTEAFF	TGTGCCAGCAGTTTAGGACAGGGGGCTGTCACTGAAGCTTTCTTT	TRBJ1-1	TRBD1	NA	TRBV27
CASEPGTHYGYTF	TGTGCCAGCGAACCGGGGACTCACTATGGCTACACCTTC	TRBJ1-2	NA	NA	TRBV28
CASSLAGTGAPNTEAFF	TGCGCCAGCAGCCTAGCCGGGACAGGGGCCCCGAACACTGAAGCTTTCTTT	TRBJ1-1	TRBD1	NA	TRBV5-1
CASSERRGGRDQETQYF	TGTGCCAGCAGTGAAAGGCGGGGGGGCCGGGATCAAGAGACCCAGTACTTC	TRBJ2-5	TRBD2	NA	TRBV2
CAWVLSGSYNEQFF	TGTGCCTGGGTCCTTAGCGGGTCCTACAATGAGCAGTTCTTC	TRBJ2-1	TRBD2	NA	TRBV30
CAWSRGSISGNTIYF	TGTGCCTGGAGTAGGGGATCCATCTCTGGAAACACCATATATTTT	TRBJ1-3	NA	NA	TRBV30
CASGLHQGGAGEKLFF	TGTGCTAGTGGTCTCCATCAGGGGGGCGCGGGTGAAAAACTGTTTTTT	TRBJ1-4	TRBD1	NA	TRBV12-5
CASSEAVVLYGYTF	TGTGCCAGCAGTGAAGCAGTCGTACTCTATGGCTACACCTTC	TRBJ1-2	NA	NA	TRBV6-1
CASSVRGSYNEQFF	TGTGCCAGCAGCGTACGGGGCTCCTACAATGAGCAGTTCTTC	TRBJ2-1	NA	once	TRBV27
CASSLISGLANEQFF	TGTGCCAGCAGCTTGATTTCAGGACTAGCAAATGAGCAGTTCTTC	TRBJ2-1	TRBD2	NA	TRBV5-4
CASSSGDSGNTIYF	TGTGCCAGCAGCTCCGGGGACTCTGGAAACACCATATATTTT	TRBJ1-3	NA	NA	TRBV12-1
CASSQDVQVDQPQHF	TGTGCCAGCAGCCAAGATGTGCAGGTAGATCAGCCCCAGCATTTT	TRBJ1-5	NA	NA	TRBV4-2
CASSLVAGGVYNEQFF	TGCGCCAGCAGCTTGGTAGCCGGGGGGGTCTACAATGAGCAGTTCTTC	TRBJ2-1	TRBD2	NA	TRBV5-1
CASSTWTGDNEQFF	TGTGCCAGCAGTACCTGGACAGGGGACAATGAGCAGTTCTTC	TRBJ2-1	TRBD1	NA	TRBV27
CASSLAGGQGALNEQFF	TGCGCCAGCAGCTTGGCCGGGGGACAGGGGGCTCTCAATGAGCAGTTCTTC	TRBJ2-1	TRBD1	NA	TRBV5-1
CASSVGLAASYEQYF	TGTGCCAGCAGCGTAGGACTAGCGGCTTCCTACGAGCAGTACTTC	TRBJ2-7	TRBD2	NA	TRBV9
CASSIAGVGGYTF	TGTGCCAGTAGTATAGCAGGGGTCGGTGGCTACACCTTC	TRBJ1-2	NA	NA	TRBV19
CASSVAEGQTYEQYF	TGTGCCAGCAGCGTAGCAGAGGGCCAAACCTACGAGCAGTACTTC	TRBJ2-7	NA	NA	TRBV9
CASSAGLAGVGEQFF	TGTGCCAGCAGCGCTGGACTAGCGGGAGTCGGTGAGCAGTTCTTC	TRBJ2-1	TRBD2	NA	TRBV27
CASSLAGGADTQYF	TGTGCCAGCAGCTTAGCAGGGGGGGCGGATACGCAGTATTTT	TRBJ2-3	NA	NA	TRBV11-1
CASSAGVSGANVLTF	TGTGCCAGCAGTGCAGGGGTTTCCGGGGCCAACGTCCTGACTTTC	TRBJ2-6	NA	NA	TRBV6-4
CAISLDGETQYF	TGTGCCATCTCTCTAGATGGAGAGACCCAGTACTTC	TRBJ2-5	NA	NA	TRBV10-3
CASSLAGDRTAYEQYF	TGTGCCAGCAGCTTAGCGGGGGACAGGACCGCCTACGAGCAGTACTTC	TRBJ2-7	TRBD1	NA	TRBV7-2
CASSYGGTNTGELFF	TGTGCCAGCAGCTACGGGGGGACCAACACCGGGGAGCTGTTTTTT	TRBJ2-2	TRBD2	NA	TRBV9
CSVGLSQGTDTQYF	TGCAGCGTTGGTCTCTCCCAGGGGACAGATACGCAGTATTTT	TRBJ2-3	NA	NA	TRBV29-1
CASSGTGRDSLSYEQYF	TGCGCCAGCAGCGGGACGGGAAGGGACTCTCTTTCCTACGAGCAGTACTTC	TRBJ2-7	NA	NA	TRBV5-1
CASSLIGANPGFNEQFF	TGTGCCAGCAGCTTAATCGGTGCCAATCCAGGCTTTAATGAGCAGTTCTTC	TRBJ2-1	NA	NA	TRBV7-3
CASSAQTGIVETQYF	TGTGCCAGCAGTGCCCAGACAGGGATAGTTGAGACCCAGTACTTC	TRBJ2-5	TRBD1	once	TRBV6-5
CAWSVRRTEAFF	TGTGCCTGGAGTGTACGCAGGACTGAAGCTTTCTTT	TRBJ1-1	NA	NA	TRBV30
CASSDLSTDTQYF	TGTGCCAGCAGCGACTTAAGCACAGATACGCAGTATTTT	TRBJ2-3	NA	NA	TRBV5-4
CASSDLLASDTQYF	TGTGCCAGCAGTGATTTATTAGCTTCAGATACGCAGTATTTT	TRBJ2-3	NA	NA	TRBV2